This record looks at one T cell receptor (beta chain) sequence and its context. These data belong to a study of cytomegalovirus exposure and HLA in healthy donors. 13 Jbeta primers and 60 Vbeta primers were used for the PCR. The repertoire was sequenced with immunoSEQ multiplex PCR; TCRdb's copy has only in-frame clones and lacks some. The sample includes approximately 170,000 clones, 60% to 85% of them seen just once. CDR3 size: 15 residues. The V gene's germline CDR1 is SGHTA and CDR2 FQGNSA. With 10 bases removed from V and 7 bases from J, the gap between germline ends came to 20 bases. This chain joins TRBV7-2 and TRBJ1-6; D possibly corresponds to TRBD1 (5 bases). Sequencing was done on a sample of PBMCs. The clonotype comes from a female donor in good health and CMV-seronegative. This CDR3 is CATSRGGGTNSPLHF. CDR3 coding DNA: TGTGCCACCTCCCGAGGTGGGGGGACCAATTCACCCCTCCACTTT.